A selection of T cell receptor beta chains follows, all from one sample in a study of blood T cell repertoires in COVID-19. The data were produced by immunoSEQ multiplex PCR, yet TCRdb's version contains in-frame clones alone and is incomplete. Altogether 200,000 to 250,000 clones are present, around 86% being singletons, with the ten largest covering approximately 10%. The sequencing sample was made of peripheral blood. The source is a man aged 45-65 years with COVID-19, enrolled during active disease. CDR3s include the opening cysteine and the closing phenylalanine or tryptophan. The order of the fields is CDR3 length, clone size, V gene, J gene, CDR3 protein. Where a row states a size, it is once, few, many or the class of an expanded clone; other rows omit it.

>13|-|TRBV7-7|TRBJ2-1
CASSLGTDNEQFF
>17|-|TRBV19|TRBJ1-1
CASSIRPGTGLNTEAFF
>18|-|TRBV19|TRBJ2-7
CASSIGWTSGTNPYEQYF
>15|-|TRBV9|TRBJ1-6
CASSAAGTVNSPLHF
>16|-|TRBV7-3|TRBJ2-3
CASSLGRGLGTDTQYF
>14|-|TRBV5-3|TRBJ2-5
CARSLGQGEETQYF
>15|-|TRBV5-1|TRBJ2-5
CASSPKTGGRETQYF
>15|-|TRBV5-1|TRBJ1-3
CASSLDPGRGNTIYF
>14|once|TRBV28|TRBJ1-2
CASSLEAHLRGYTF
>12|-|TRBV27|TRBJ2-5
CASMRYGETQYF
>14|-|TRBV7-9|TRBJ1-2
CASSLGVAGYGYTF
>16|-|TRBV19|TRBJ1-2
CASSVSSGGAGYGYTF
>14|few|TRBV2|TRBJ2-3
CATQGGTQSDTQYF
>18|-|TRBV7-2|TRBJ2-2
CASSGAASGARLTGELFF
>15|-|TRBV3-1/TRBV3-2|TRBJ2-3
CASSQRQDFTDTQYF
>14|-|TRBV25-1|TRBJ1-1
CASSDGGTDTEAFF
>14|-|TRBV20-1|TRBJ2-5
CSASGTGGPETQYF
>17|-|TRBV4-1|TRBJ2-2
CASSQGLGYSNTGELFF
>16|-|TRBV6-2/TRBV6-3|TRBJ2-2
CASSFAGADRQVELFF
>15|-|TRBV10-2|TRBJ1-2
CASSESGHRNYGYTF
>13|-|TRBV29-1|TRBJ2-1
CSAGAPGMNEQFF
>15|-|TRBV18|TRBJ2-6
CASSLTGSGANVLTF
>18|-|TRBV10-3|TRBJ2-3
CAISRDPPASGITDTQYF
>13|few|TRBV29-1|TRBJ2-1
CSVEGQFYNEQFF
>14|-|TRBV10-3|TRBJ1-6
CAISDRVYNSPLHF
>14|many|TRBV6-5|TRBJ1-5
CASRGGARNQPQHF
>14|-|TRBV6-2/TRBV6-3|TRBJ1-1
CASSTGQGRTEAFF
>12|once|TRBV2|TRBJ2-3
CASSPHTDTQYF
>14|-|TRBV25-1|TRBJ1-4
CASSVGGGRHKLFF
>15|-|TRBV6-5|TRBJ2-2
CASTRQGANTGELFF
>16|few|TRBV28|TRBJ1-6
CASSLGQGGHNSPLHF
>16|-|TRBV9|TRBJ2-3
CASTSGQWSPTDTQYF
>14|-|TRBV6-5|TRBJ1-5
CASSPQGARQPQHF
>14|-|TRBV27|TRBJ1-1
CASSFSGGVTEAFF
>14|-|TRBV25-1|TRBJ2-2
CASSQTGGAGELFF
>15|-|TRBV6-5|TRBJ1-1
CASKIIRGGHTEAFF
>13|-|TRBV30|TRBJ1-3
CAFTRGSGNTIYF
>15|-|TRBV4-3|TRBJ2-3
CASSQDRIAGDTQYF
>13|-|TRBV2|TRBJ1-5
CASSIQGNQPQHF
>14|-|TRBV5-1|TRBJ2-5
CASSLAEAGLTQYF
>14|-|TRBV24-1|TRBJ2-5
CATSPTGGQETQYF
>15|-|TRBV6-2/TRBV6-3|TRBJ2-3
CASSYSPGGTDTQYF
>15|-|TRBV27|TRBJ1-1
CASSLYPGQGAEAFF
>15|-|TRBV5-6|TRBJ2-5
CASSATGGPGETQYF
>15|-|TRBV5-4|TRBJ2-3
CASSLVFGDTDTQYF
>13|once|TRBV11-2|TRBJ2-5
CASSGGDQETQYF
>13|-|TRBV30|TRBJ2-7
CAWREPPGYEQYF
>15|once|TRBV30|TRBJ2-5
CAWSRPFRGRETQYF
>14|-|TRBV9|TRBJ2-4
CASSVGSAENIQYF
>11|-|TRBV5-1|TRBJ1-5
CASSSGQGLHF
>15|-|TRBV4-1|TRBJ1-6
CASSQGGSYNSPLHF
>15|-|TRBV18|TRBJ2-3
CASSPLGGLPDTQYF
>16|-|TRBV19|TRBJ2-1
CASSIDLAGGPYEQFF
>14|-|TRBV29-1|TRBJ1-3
CSVGFQADGNTIYF
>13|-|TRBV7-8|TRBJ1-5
CASSPPGLQPQHF
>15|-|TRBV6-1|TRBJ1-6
CASSEPGTGGSPLHF
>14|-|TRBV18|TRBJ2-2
CASSPPAGAGELFF